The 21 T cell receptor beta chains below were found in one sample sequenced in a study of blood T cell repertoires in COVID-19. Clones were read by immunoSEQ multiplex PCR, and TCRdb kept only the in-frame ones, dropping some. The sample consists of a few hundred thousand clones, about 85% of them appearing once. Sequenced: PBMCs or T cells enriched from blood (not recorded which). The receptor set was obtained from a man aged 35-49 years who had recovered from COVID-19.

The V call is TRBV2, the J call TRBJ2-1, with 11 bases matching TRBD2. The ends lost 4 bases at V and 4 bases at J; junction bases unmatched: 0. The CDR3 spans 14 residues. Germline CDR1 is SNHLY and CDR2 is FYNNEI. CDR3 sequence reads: CASSGLAGYNEQFF. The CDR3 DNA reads TGTGCCAGCAGTGGACTAGCGGGATACAATGAGCAGTTCTTC.

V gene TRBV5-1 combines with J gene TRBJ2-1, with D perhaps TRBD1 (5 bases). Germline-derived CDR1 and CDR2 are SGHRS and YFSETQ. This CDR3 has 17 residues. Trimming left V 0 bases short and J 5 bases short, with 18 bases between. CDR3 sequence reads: CASSLVGGQGYNNEQFF. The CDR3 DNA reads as TGCGCCAGCAGCTTGGTCGGTGGGCAGGGCTACAACAATGAGCAGTTCTTC.

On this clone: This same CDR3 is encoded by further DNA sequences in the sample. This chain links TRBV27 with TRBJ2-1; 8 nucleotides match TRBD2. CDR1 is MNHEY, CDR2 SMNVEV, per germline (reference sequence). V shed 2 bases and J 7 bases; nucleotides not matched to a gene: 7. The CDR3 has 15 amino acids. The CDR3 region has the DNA TGTGCCAGCAGTTTACTCGCGGGAGGAGGGAATGAGCAGTTCTTC. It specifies CASSLLAGGGNEQFF.

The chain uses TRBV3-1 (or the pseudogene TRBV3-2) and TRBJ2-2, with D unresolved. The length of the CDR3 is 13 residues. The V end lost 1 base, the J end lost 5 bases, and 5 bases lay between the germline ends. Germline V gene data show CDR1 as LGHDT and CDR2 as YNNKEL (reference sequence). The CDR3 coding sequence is TGTGCCAGCAGCCAAGCCCGGACCGGGGAGCTGTTTTTT. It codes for CASSQARTGELFF.

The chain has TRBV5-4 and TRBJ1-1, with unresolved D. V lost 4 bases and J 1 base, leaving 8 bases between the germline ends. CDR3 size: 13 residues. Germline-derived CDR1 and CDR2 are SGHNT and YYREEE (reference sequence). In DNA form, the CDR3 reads TGTGCCAGCAGCACTAGGGAGAACACTGAAGCTTTCTTT. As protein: CASSTRENTEAFF. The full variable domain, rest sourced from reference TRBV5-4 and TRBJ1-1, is ETGVTQSPTHLIKTRGQQVTLRCSSQSGHNTVSWYQQALGQGPQFIFQYYREEENGRGNFPPRFSGLQFPNYSSELNVNALELDDSALYLCASSTRENTEAFFGQGTRLTVV.

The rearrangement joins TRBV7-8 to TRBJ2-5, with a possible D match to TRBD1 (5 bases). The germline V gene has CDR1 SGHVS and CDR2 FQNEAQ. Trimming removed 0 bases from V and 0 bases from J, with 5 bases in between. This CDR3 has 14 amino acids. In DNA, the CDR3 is TGTGCCAGCAGCTTAGCCAGGGACCAAGAGACCCAGTACTTC. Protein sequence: CASSLARDQETQYF.

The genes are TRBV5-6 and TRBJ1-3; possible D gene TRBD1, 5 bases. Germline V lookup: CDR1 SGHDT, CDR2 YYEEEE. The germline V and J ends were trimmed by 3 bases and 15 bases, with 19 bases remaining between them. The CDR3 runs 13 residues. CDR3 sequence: CASSSSEAGKKYF. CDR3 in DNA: TGTGCCAGCAGCTCCTCCGAGGCAGGGAAGAAATATTTT.

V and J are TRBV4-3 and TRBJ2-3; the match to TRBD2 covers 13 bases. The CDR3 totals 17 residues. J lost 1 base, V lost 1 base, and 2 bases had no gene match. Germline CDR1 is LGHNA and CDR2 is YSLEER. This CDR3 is CASSQVGLAGGTDTQYF. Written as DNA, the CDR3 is TGCGCCAGCAGCCAAGTCGGACTAGCGGGAGGCACAGATACGCAGTATTTT.

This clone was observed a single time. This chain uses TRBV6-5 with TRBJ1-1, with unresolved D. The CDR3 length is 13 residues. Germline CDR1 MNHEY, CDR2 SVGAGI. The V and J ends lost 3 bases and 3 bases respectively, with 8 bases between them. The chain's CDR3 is CASSYFADTEAFF. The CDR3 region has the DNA TGTGCCAGCAGTTATTTCGCGGACACTGAAGCTTTCTTT.

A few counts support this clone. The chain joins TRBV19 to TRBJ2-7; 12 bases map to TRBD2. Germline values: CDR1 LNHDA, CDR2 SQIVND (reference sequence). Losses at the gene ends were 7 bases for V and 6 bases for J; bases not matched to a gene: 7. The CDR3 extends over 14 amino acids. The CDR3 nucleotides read TGTGCCAGTACCTCTAGCGGGAGGGCCCTCGAGCAGTACTTC. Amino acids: CASTSSGRALEQYF.

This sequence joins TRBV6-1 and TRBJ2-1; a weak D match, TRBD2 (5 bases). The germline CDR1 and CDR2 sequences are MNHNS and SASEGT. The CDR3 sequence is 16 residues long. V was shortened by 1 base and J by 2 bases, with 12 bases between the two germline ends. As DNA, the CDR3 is TGTGCCAGCAGTGAAGAGGTGAGGGCCCCCTACAATGAGCAGTTCTTC. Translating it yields CASSEEVRAPYNEQFF.

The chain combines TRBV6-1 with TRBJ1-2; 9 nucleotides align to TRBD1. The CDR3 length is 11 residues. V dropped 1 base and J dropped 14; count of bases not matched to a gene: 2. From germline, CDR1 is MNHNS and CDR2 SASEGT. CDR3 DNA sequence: TGTGCCAGCAGTGAAGGGACAGGGGAAACCTTC. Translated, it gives CASSEGTGETF.

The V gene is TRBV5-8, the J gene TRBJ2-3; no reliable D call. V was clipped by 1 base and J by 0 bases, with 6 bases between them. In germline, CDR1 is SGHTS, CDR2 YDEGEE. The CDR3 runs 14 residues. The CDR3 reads CASSLRTSTDTQYF. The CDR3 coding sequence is TGTGCCAGCAGCTTGAGAACTAGCACAGATACGCAGTATTTT.

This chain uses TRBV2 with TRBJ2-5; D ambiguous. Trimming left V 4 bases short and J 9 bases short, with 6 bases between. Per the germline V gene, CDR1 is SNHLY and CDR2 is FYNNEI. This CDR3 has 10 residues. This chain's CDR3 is CASSVSAQYF. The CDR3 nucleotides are TGTGCCAGCAGTGTTTCGGCCCAGTACTTC.

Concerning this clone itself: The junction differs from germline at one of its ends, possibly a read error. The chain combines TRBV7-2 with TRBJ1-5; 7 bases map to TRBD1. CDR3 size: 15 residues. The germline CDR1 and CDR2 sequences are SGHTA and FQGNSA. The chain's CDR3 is CASSPFGTVNEPQHF. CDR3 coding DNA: TGTGCCAGCAGCCCTTTTGGGACAGTCAATGAGCCCCAGCATTTT.

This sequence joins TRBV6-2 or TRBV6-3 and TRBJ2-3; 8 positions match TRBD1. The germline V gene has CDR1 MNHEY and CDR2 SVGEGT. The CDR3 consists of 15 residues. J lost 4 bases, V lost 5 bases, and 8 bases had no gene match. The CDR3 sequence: CASSIQGGGADTQYF. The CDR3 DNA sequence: TGTGCCAGCAGTATACAGGGGGGAGGTGCAGATACGCAGTATTTT.

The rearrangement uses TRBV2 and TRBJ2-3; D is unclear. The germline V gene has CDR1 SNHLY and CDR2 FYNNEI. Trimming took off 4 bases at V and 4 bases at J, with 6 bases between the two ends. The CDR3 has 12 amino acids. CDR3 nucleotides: TGTGCCAGCAGTGCGCTATCAGATACGCAGTATTTT. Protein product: CASSALSDTQYF.

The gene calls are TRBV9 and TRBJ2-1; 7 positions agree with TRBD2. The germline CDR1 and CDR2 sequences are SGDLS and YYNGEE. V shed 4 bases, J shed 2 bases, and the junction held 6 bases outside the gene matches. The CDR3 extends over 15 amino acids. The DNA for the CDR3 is TGTGCCAGCAGCCCAAGCGGGAATACCTACAATGAGCAGTTCTTC. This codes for CASSPSGNTYNEQFF.

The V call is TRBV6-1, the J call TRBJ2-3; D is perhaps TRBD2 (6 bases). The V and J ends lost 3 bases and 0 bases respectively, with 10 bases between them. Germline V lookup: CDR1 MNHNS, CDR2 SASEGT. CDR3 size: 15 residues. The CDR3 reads CASSERGGSTDTQYF. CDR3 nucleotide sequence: TGTGCCAGCAGTGAGCGGGGAGGTAGCACAGATACGCAGTATTTT.

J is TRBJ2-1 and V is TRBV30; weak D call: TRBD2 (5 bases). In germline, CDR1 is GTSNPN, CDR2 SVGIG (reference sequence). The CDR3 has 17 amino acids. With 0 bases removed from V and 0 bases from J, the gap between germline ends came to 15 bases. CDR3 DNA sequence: TGTGCCTGGAGTGTTACCCGACTAACGAGCTCCTACAATGAGCAGTTCTTC. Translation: CAWSVTRLTSSYNEQFF. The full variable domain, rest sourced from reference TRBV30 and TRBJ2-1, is SQTIHQWPATLVQPVGSPLSLECTVEGTSNPNLYWYRQAAGRGLQLLFYSVGIGQISSEVPQNLSASRPQDRQFILSSKKLLLSDSGFYLCAWSVTRLTSSYNEQFFGPGTRLTVL.

This CDR3 is CASRLRGTGTYEQYF. The CDR3 region has the DNA TGTGCAAGTCGCTTAAGGGGGACAGGAACTTACGAGCAGTACTTC. The chain has TRBV12-2 and TRBJ2-7; TRBD1, the table's D call, was not compared with the DNA. TRBV12-2 is assigned pseudogene status. The CDR3 contains 15 residues.